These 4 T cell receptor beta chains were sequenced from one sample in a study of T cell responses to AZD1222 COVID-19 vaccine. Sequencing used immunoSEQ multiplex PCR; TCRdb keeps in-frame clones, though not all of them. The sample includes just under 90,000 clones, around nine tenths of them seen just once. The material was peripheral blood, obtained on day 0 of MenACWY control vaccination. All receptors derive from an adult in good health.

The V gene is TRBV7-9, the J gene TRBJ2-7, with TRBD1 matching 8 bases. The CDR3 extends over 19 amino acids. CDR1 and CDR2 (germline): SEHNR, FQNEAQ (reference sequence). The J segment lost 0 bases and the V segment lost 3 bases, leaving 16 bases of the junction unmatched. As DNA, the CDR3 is TGTGCCAGCAGCTTCGCCACCGGGACAGGAGGTATAAGCTCCTACGAGCAGTACTTC. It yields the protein CASSFATGTGGISSYEQYF.

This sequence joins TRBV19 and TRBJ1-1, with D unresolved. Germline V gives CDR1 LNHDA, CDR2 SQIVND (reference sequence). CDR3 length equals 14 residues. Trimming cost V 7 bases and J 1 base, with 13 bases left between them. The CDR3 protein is CASIKWGRNTEAFF. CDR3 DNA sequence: TGTGCCAGTATCAAGTGGGGAAGGAACACTGAAGCTTTCTTT.

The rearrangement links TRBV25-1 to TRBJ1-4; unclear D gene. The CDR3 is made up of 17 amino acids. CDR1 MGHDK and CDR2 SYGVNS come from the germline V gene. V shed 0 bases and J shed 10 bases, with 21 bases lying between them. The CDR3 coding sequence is TGTGCCAGCAGTGAATATTCTAGCCTGGCCCGCGAAGTAAAACTGTTTTTT. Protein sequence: CASSEYSSLAREVKLFF.

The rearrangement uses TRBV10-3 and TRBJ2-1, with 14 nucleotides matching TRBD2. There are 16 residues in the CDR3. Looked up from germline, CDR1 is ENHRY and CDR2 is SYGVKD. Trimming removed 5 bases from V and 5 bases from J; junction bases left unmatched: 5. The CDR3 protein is CAISPGLAGGNNEQFF. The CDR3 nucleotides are TGTGCCATCAGTCCCGGACTAGCGGGGGGAAACAATGAGCAGTTCTTC.